The next 6 T cell receptor beta chains were all read from a single sample in a study of blood T cell repertoires in COVID-19. Generated by immunoSEQ multiplex PCR, the TCRdb table keeps only in-frame clones and is missing some. There are roughly 100,000 clones in the sample; roughly 90% occur only once, and roughly 20% lies in the top ten. Input material: peripheral blood. These receptors were obtained from a woman older than 75 with acute or convalescent COVID-19.

The chain links TRBV19 to TRBJ2-1, with 11 nucleotides matching TRBD2. J was trimmed by 0 bases and V by 1 base; bases with no gene match: 5. CDR1 LNHDA and CDR2 SQIVND come from the germline V gene (reference sequence). The length of the CDR3 is 18 residues. The CDR3 DNA reads as TGTGCCAGTAGTATAGGTAGCGGGGGGGCGAGCTCCTACAATGAGCAGTTCTTC. It translates to CASSIGSGGASSYNEQFF. Full variable domain (outside the CDR3, taken from reference TRBV19 and TRBJ2-1): DGGITQSPKYLFRKEGQNVTLSCEQNLNHDAMYWYRQDPGQGLRLIYYSQIVNDFQKGDIAEGYSVSREKKESFPLTVTSAQKNPTAFYLCASSIGSGGASSYNEQFFGPGTRLTVL.

The J gene is TRBJ1-1, the V gene TRBV5-4; 9 bases are shared with TRBD1. The CDR3 has 17 amino acids. The germline CDR1 and CDR2 sequences are SGHNT and YYREEE (reference sequence). V lost 3 bases, J lost 1 base, and 10 bases stayed unmatched. This CDR3 reads CASSWAPGQGANTEAFF. DNA of the CDR3: TGTGCCAGCAGCTGGGCACCGGGACAGGGAGCGAACACTGAAGCTTTCTTT.

This clone was detected only once. The rearrangement uses TRBV5-4 and TRBJ1-2; possibly TRBD1 for D (5 bases). Germline CDR1 is SGHNT and CDR2 is YYREEE (reference sequence). CDR3 length equals 14 residues. V lost 0 bases to trimming and J lost 4 bases, with 10 bases between them. DNA of the CDR3: TGTGCCAGCAGCTTGGAGGGGTTAGGCTATGGCTACACCTTC. Translating gives CASSLEGLGYGYTF.

The chain combines TRBV12-5 with TRBJ1-6; D perhaps matches TRBD1 (6 bases). The CDR3 spans 15 residues. V was cut by 1 base and J by 10 bases, with 14 bases left in between. Germline V CDR1 and CDR2: LGHNT, FRNRAP. CDR3 region: CASGLGHSGDSPLHF. The CDR3 DNA reads as TGTGCTAGTGGTTTGGGCCACTCAGGGGACTCACCCCTCCACTTT.

CDR3 nucleotides: TGTGCCAGCAGCTCAGGGAGGGCAGATACGCAGTATTTT. Its translation: CASSSGRADTQYF. The J gene is TRBJ2-3, the V gene TRBV28; 7 bases line up with TRBD2. CDR3 size: 13 residues. V gave up 6 bases and J gave up 4 bases; unmatched junction bases: 4. CDR1 and CDR2 (germline): MDHEN, SYDVKM.

The rearrangement uses TRBV24-1 and TRBJ2-5, with TRBD1 matching 9 bases. J gave up 4 bases and V 1 base, and 6 bases lay outside the gene matches. The germline V gene encodes CDR1 KGHDR and CDR2 SFDVKD. CDR3 length: 16 amino acids. CDR3 loop: CATSDLETGGTETQYF. The DNA of the CDR3 is TGTGCCACCAGTGATTTAGAGACAGGGGGGACAGAGACCCAGTACTTC.